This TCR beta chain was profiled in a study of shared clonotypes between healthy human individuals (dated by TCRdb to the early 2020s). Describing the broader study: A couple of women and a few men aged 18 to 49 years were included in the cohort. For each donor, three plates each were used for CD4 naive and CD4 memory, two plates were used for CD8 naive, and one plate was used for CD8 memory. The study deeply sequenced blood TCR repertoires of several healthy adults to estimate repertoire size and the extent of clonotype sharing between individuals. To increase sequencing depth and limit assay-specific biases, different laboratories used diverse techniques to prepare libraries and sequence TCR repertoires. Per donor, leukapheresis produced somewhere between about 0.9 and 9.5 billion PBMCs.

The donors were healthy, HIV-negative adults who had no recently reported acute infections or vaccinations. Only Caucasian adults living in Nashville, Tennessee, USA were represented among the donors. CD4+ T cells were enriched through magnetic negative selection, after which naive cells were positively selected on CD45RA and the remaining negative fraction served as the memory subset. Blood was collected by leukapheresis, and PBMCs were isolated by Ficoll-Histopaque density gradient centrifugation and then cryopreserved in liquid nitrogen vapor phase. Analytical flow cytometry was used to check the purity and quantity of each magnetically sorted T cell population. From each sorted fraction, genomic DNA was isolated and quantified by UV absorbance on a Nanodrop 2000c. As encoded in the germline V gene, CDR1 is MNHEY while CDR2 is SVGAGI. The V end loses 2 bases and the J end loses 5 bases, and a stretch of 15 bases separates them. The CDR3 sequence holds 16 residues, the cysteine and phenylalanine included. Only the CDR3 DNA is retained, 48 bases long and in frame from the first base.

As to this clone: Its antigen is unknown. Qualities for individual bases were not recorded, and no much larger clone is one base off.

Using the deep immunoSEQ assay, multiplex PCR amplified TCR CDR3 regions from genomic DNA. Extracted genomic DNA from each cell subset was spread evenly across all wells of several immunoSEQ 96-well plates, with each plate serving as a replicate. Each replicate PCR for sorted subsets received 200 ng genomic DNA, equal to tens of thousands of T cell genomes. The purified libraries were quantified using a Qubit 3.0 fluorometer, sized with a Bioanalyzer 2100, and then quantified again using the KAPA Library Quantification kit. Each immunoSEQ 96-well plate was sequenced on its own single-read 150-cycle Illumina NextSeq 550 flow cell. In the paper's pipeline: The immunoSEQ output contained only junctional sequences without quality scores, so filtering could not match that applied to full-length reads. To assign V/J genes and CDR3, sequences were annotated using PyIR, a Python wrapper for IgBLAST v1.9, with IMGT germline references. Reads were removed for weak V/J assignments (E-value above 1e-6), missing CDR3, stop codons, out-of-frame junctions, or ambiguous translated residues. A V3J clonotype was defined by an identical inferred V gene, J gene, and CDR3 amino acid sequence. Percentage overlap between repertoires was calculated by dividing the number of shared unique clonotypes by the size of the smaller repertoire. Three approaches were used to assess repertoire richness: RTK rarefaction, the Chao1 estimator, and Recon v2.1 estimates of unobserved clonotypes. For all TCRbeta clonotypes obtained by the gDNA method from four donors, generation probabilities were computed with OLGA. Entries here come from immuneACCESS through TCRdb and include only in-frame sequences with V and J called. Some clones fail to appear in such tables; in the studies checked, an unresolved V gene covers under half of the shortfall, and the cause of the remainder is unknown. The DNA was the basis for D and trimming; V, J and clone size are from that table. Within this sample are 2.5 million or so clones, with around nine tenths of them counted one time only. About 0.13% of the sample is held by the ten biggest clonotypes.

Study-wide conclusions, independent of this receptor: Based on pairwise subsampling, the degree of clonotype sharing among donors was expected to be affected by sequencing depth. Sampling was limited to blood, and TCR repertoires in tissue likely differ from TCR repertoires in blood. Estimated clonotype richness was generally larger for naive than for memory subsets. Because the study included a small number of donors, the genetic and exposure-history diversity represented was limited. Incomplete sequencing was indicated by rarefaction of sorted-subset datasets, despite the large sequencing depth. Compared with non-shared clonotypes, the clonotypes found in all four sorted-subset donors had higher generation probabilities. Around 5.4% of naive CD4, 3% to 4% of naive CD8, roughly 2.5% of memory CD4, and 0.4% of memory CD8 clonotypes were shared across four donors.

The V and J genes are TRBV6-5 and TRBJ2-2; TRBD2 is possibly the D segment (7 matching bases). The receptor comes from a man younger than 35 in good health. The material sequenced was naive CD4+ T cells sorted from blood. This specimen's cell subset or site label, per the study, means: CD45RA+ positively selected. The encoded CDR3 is CASSYPRGAWTGELFF. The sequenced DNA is TGTGCCAGCAGTTACCCCCGGGGGGCTTGGACCGGGGAGCTGTTTTTT.